The clone carrying this TCR beta chain has more than one count but fewer than ten. Its cognate antigen is unknown. The data were taken from a study of T cell repertoires in cytomegalovirus infection. About the research overall: Indications of both CMV infection and matching HLA type were provided by public TCR beta signatures.

Germline CDR1 reads SGHTA; CDR2 reads FQGNSA. The CDR3 length is 16 residues. V shed 5 bases and J 0 bases; nucleotides not matched to a gene: 7. Study outcomes and limitations: In two of eight donors, the top clonotype was HLA-C-restricted CMV-specific.

TCRdb independently ran MiXCR on the reads; one entry per CDR3 protein. The table shows 300,000 to 400,000 distinct CDR3 sequences, with roughly 29% occurring only once. The origin of this receptor is a human donor in good health (CMV status not recorded). Some clones in this sample may be carry-over from other donors' samples. The material sequenced was cultured PBMCs, taken from culture after CMV antigen stimulation. The V call is TRBV7-2, the J call TRBJ2-3; TRBD1 matches at 8 bases. The CDR3 reads CASSIGTGLSTDTQYF. The CDR3 coding sequence is TGTGCCAGCAGCATAGGGACAGGACTAAGCACAGATACGCAGTATTTT.